Described below is a single T cell receptor (beta chain) sequence and its context. Its matching antigen is unknown. Germline V gives CDR1 MNHNS, CDR2 SASEGT. The CDR3 consists of 13 residues. Trimming took off 3 bases at V and 8 bases at J, with 13 bases between the two ends. TCRdb processed the 5' RACE reads anew with MiXCR; each CDR3 protein has one entry. The table has over 350,000 distinct CDR3 sequences, 15% to 20% seen once; the top ten hold roughly 21%. This record belongs to a study of T-cell memory formation after mild COVID-19. Study-wide findings and caveats: Within pre-infection memory, some responding clones were found, suggesting cross-reactive memory joined. Of the contracting clones, CD4+ ones lay mainly in CM and EM, and CD8+ ones in EMRA.

The source of this sequence is a young man who had mild COVID-19 (a few samples of this study predate the infection). Cell type and time point are not known. The sequenced sample consisted of PBMCs or a T cell subset sorted from them (not recorded which). The chain recombines TRBV6-1 with TRBJ1-2, with D uncertain. The CDR3 DNA is TGTGCCAGCAGTGATCTCGCGTCTACGGGCTACACCTTC. It codes for CASSDLASTGYTF.